Below are 26 T cell receptor beta chains sequenced from a single sample in a study of beta chain features in type 1 diabetes. Reverse transcription of all isolated RNA meant that expressed TCRB transcripts were sequenced. The table came from immunoSEQ multiplex PCR; TCRdb's copy has only in-frame clones and leaves some out. The sample shows fewer than 200,000 clones, about 8.1% of them seen only once. Sequencing was performed on central memory CD4+ T cells from blood. Receptor source: a man aged 18 to 30 in good health.

This rearrangement joins TRBV28 to TRBJ1-4, with D unresolved. Germline values: CDR1 MDHEN, CDR2 SYDVKM. The CDR3 sequence is 17 residues long. With 1 base removed from V and 2 bases from J, the gap between germline ends came to 14 bases. The DNA of the CDR3 is TGTGCCAGCAGTTTATATACCCGGGGTCGCACTAATGAAAAACTGTTTTTT. Translated, it gives CASSLYTRGRTNEKLFF.

This clone was counted ten times or more. The chain employs TRBV5-6 and TRBJ2-5; possibly TRBD2 for D (6 bases). CDR3 length: 16 residues. The germline CDR1 and CDR2 sequences are SGHDT and YYEEEE. Trimming cost V 0 bases and J 2 bases, with 14 bases left between them. Here the CDR3 DNA reads TGTGCCAGCAGCTTGGGAGGAGGGGCAAGGCAAGAGACCCAGTACTTC. It yields the protein CASSLGGGARQETQYF.

This clone was detected only a few times. The chain has TRBV27 and TRBJ2-5, with D hard to call. Trimming removed 6 bases from V and 2 bases from J, with 10 bases in between. This CDR3 has 13 residues. Per the germline V gene, CDR1 is MNHEY and CDR2 is SMNVEV (reference sequence). The CDR3: CASRRRGQETQYF. The CDR3 nucleotides are TGTGCCAGCAGACGACGCGGTCAAGAGACCCAGTACTTC.

This clone turned up a few times. CDR3 region: CATAWGGGDEQFF. The CDR3 DNA follows: TGTGCCACCGCCTGGGGGGGAGGCGATGAGCAGTTCTTC. The chain employs TRBV28 and TRBJ2-1; 7 bases line up with TRBD2. Looked up from germline, CDR1 is MDHEN and CDR2 is SYDVKM. Germline trimming cut 10 bases from V and 8 bases from J; bases unmatched to any gene: 11. This CDR3 comprises 13 residues. Full variable domain (rest looked up from reference TRBV28 and TRBJ2-1): DVKVTQSSRYLVKRTGEKVFLECVQDMDHENMFWYRQDPGLGLRLIYFSYDVKMKEKGDIPEGYSVSREKKERFSLILESASTNQTSMYLCATAWGGGDEQFFGPGTRLTVL.

Ten or more counts support this clone. The gene calls are TRBV6-5 and TRBJ2-1; weak D call: TRBD1 (5 bases). The CDR3 is 11 amino acids. Germline values: CDR1 MNHEY, CDR2 SVGAGI. Trimming left V 5 bases short and J 13 bases short, with 12 bases between. The CDR3 here is CASSQQGLQFF. DNA for the CDR3: TGTGCCAGCAGTCAGCAGGGTCTTCAGTTCTTC.

This chain connects TRBV6-6 to TRBJ1-5; no firm D call. The germline V gene encodes CDR1 MNHNY and CDR2 SVGAGI (reference sequence). Trimming cost V 8 bases and J 7 bases, with 15 bases left between them. CDR3 size: 13 residues. The CDR3 reads CASALSRSQPQHF. The CDR3 DNA reads TGTGCCAGCGCCCTTTCTAGGTCCCAGCCCCAGCATTTT.

The table lists this clone with a few counts. This chain connects TRBV11-3 to TRBJ2-1, with D possibly being TRBD1 (5 bases). Trimming cost V 4 bases and J 6 bases, with 7 bases left between them. Germline V CDR1 and CDR2: SGHNT, YENEEA. This CDR3 region has 12 residues. The CDR3: CASSSDSNEQFF. The DNA for the CDR3 is TGTGCCAGCAGCTCAGACAGCAATGAGCAGTTCTTC.

The table lists this clone with a few counts. The genes are TRBV27 and TRBJ2-3; D perhaps matches TRBD2 (6 bases). The CDR3 is 13 residues long. The V gene lost 8 bases and the J gene lost 4 bases, with 13 bases spanning the gap. The V gene's germline CDR1 is MNHEY and CDR2 SMNVEV (reference sequence). CDR3 loop: CASGYRDSDTQYF. CDR3 nucleotide sequence: TGTGCCAGCGGGTACCGGGACTCAGATACGCAGTATTTT.

The chain has TRBV19 and TRBJ2-1, with a tentative D call TRBD1 (6 bases). The length of the CDR3 is 14 residues. V lost 11 bases to trimming and J lost 0 bases, with 14 bases between them. CDR1 and CDR2 (germline): LNHDA, SQIVND (reference sequence). Here the CDR3 reads CASTRGSSYNEQFF. The CDR3 DNA reads TGTGCCTCAACTAGGGGGAGCTCCTACAATGAGCAGTTCTTC. Full variable domain (outside the CDR3, taken from reference TRBV19 and TRBJ2-1): DGGITQSPKYLFRKEGQNVTLSCEQNLNHDAMYWYRQDPGQGLRLIYYSQIVNDFQKGDIAEGYSVSREKKESFPLTVTSAQKNPTAFYLCASTRGSSYNEQFFGPGTRLTVL.

This clone was observed many times. The gene calls are TRBV28 and TRBJ1-5; possibly TRBD1 for D (5 bases). V lost 6 bases, J lost 6 bases, and 18 bases lay in between. Germline V lookup: CDR1 MDHEN, CDR2 SYDVKM. There are 15 residues in the CDR3. The CDR3 sequence: CASSPRPRVRQPQHF. The CDR3 bases are TGTGCCAGCAGCCCCCGACCCAGGGTCCGTCAGCCCCAGCATTTT.

The chain links TRBV5-1 to TRBJ2-7, with 10 bases lining up with TRBD1. Germline trimming cut 1 base from V and 5 bases from J; bases unmatched to any gene: 6. The CDR3 is made up of 15 amino acids. The germline V gene has CDR1 SGHRS and CDR2 YFSETQ. The CDR3 spells CASSLTTGGLNEQYF. The CDR3 nucleotides read TGCGCCAGCAGCTTGACGACAGGGGGCCTAAACGAGCAGTACTTC.

The table lists this clone with a few counts. DNA for the CDR3: TGTGCCAGCAGCAAAAGGGGGACGCTGAACACTGAAGCTTTCTTT. It encodes CASSKRGTLNTEAFF. The V gene is TRBV7-2, the J gene TRBJ1-1; perhaps TRBD1 as D (6 bases). V lost 5 bases and J 0 bases, leaving 13 bases between the germline ends. CDR3 size: 15 residues. Germline V gives CDR1 SGHTA, CDR2 FQGNSA.

The chain is built from TRBV7-8 and TRBJ2-3; 7 bases are shared with TRBD2. The CDR3 runs to 16 residues. Germline loops: CDR1 SGHVS, CDR2 FQNEAQ. Losses at the gene ends were 1 base for V and 0 bases for J; bases not matched to a gene: 4. The CDR3 sequence: CASSLVAGLSTDTQYF. In DNA, the CDR3 is TGTGCCAGCAGCTTAGTGGCGGGACTAAGCACAGATACGCAGTATTTT.

The rearrangement joins TRBV28 to TRBJ1-5; D perhaps matches TRBD1 (6 bases). Between the trimmed V and J ends, which lost 4 bases and 1 base, there was a span of 11 bases. The CDR3 sequence is 15 residues long. Germline CDR1 is MDHEN and CDR2 is SYDVKM. CDR3 coding DNA: TGTGCCAGCAGTTCGTCGGGACAAAGCAATCAGCCCCAGCATTTT. It yields the protein CASSSSGQSNQPQHF.

This clone was seen a few times. The V and J genes are TRBV7-2 and TRBJ2-2, with 9 bases fitting TRBD2. This CDR3 contains 15 residues. Germline-derived CDR1 and CDR2 are SGHTA and FQGNSA. V shed 2 bases, J shed 5 bases, and the junction held 3 bases outside the gene matches. The chain's CDR3 is CASSLRGGATGELFF. CDR3 in DNA: TGTGCCAGCAGCTTACGCGGGGGGGCAACCGGGGAGCTGTTTTTT. The full variable domain, completed using reference TRBV7-2 and TRBJ2-2, is GAGVSQSPSNKVTEKGKDVELRCDPISGHTALYWYRQSLGQGLEFLIYFQGNSAPDKSGLPSDRFSAERTGGSVSTLTIQRTQQEDSAVYLCASSLRGGATGELFFGEGSRLTVL.

The V gene is TRBV7-9, the J gene TRBJ1-1; the D gene is possibly TRBD1 (6 bases). Trimming stripped 5 bases from V and 3 bases from J, with 19 bases between. The CDR3 covers 16 residues. The V gene's germline CDR1 is SEHNR and CDR2 FQNEAQ (reference sequence). In DNA, the CDR3 is TGTGCCAGCAGCCCCCCGGCCTGGGACAAGTACACTGAAGCTTTCTTT. Amino acids: CASSPPAWDKYTEAFF.

The V gene is TRBV11-1, the J gene TRBJ2-3, with TRBD2 identical over 8 bases. Unmatched junction bases numbered 9, after V lost 5 bases and J lost 2 bases. The CDR3 covers 16 residues. CDR1 SGHAT and CDR2 FQDESV come from the germline V gene (reference sequence). The DNA for the CDR3 is TGTGCCAGCAGCCTAAGTGGCGGGGGGTACACAGATACGCAGTATTTT. Protein sequence: CASSLSGGGYTDTQYF.

This clone was counted only a few times. The V gene is TRBV19, the J gene TRBJ1-2; weak D call: TRBD1 (5 bases). The CDR3 has 13 amino acids. The germline V and J ends were trimmed by 3 bases and 6 bases, with 11 bases remaining between them. Germline values: CDR1 LNHDA, CDR2 SQIVND (reference sequence). CDR3 sequence reads: CASSMGPEDGYTF. The CDR3, as DNA: TGTGCCAGTAGTATGGGGCCGGAAGATGGCTACACCTTC.

This clone occurred a few times. The V gene is TRBV27, the J gene TRBJ2-3; maybe TRBD1 (6 bases). The CDR3 has 16 residues. The germline V gene has CDR1 MNHEY and CDR2 SMNVEV (reference sequence). V lost 4 bases to trimming and J lost 0 bases, with 14 bases between them. DNA for the CDR3: TGTGCCAGCAGTTCCTACAGGGCCACTAGCACAGATACGCAGTATTTT. This codes for CASSSYRATSTDTQYF.

Only a few counts were recorded for this clone. The rearrangement joins TRBV5-1 to TRBJ2-3; TRBD2 matches 7 bases. V was clipped by 4 bases and J by 6 bases; unmatched bases: 14. This CDR3 is 16 amino acids long. Germline CDR1 SGHRS, CDR2 YFSETQ. CDR3 protein: CASSLPGDLRGDTQYF. Here the CDR3 DNA reads TGCGCCAGCAGCCTCCCGGGGGACCTGCGGGGGGATACGCAGTATTTT. Together with reference TRBV5-1 and TRBJ2-3, the CDR3 gives the full variable domain: KAGVTQTPRYLIKTRGQQVTLSCSPISGHRSVSWYQQTPGQGLQFLFEYFSETQRNKGNFPGRFSGRQFSNSRSEMNVSTLELGDSALYLCASSLPGDLRGDTQYFGPGTRLTVL.

This clone was observed many times. The DNA of the CDR3 is TGTGCCTGGAGTGTACCCAGGACAGGGGAGGATCAGCCCCAGCATTTT. Translated, it gives CAWSVPRTGEDQPQHF. The chain recombines TRBV30 with TRBJ1-5; the match to TRBD1 covers 9 bases. This CDR3 is 16 amino acids long. Germline V CDR1 and CDR2: GTSNPN, SVGIG (reference sequence). Germline trimming cut 0 bases from V and 5 bases from J; bases unmatched to any gene: 8. Based on the CDR3 plus reference TRBV30 and TRBJ1-5, the full variable domain is SQTIHQWPATLVQPVGSPLSLECTVEGTSNPNLYWYRQAAGRGLQLLFYSVGIGQISSEVPQNLSASRPQDRQFILSSKKLLLSDSGFYLCAWSVPRTGEDQPQHFGDGTRLSIL.

A few counts support this clone. The chain carries TRBV15 and TRBJ1-5; no clear D gene. V dropped 5 bases and J dropped 0 bases, with 5 bases sitting between them. Per germline, CDR1 LNHNV and CDR2 YYDKDF (reference sequence). The CDR3 spans 13 residues. Here the CDR3 DNA reads TGTGCCACCAGCTGGGCTAGCAATCAGCCCCAGCATTTT. Translating it yields CATSWASNQPQHF. Complete variable domain (other parts from reference TRBV15 and TRBJ1-5): DAMVIQNPRYQVTQFGKPVTLSCSQTLNHNVMYWYQQKSSQAPKLLFHYYDKDFNNEADTPDNFQSRRPNTSFCFLDIRSPGLGDTAMYLCATSWASNQPQHFGDGTRLSIL.

The chain joins TRBV14 to TRBJ1-2; TRBD1 might be the D (6 bases). This CDR3 is 18 amino acids long. V was pared by 1 base and J by 0 bases, with 18 bases between. Germline assignment: CDR1 SGHDN and CDR2 FVKESK. CDR3 nucleotide sequence: TGTGCCAGCAGCCAAGGTTGGAGAGGCGGACAGTCTAACTATGGCTACACCTTC. It yields the protein CASSQGWRGGQSNYGYTF.

This clone has more than one count but fewer than ten. The chain is built from TRBV19 and TRBJ2-1; D perhaps matches TRBD2 (6 bases). CDR3 length equals 14 residues. Trimming left V 7 bases short and J 3 bases short, with 13 bases between. The germline CDR1 and CDR2 sequences are LNHDA and SQIVND (reference sequence). The DNA of the CDR3 is TGTGCCAGTATAATGGGGGGAAACTACAATGAGCAGTTCTTC. Encoded protein: CASIMGGNYNEQFF.

This clone was picked up many times. The chain uses TRBV7-9 and TRBJ1-2; D not certain. Germline values: CDR1 SEHNR, CDR2 FQNEAQ (reference sequence). Trimming left V 1 base short and J 4 bases short, with 4 bases between. CDR3 length: 12 residues. This chain's CDR3 is CASSLESYGYTF. The CDR3 DNA is TGTGCCAGCAGCTTAGAGAGCTATGGCTACACCTTC.

This clone has a handful of counts. The chain has TRBV7-3 and TRBJ2-7; D may be TRBD2 (5 bases). The CDR3 has 13 residues. Trimming left V 5 bases short and J 0 bases short, with 8 bases between. Germline V CDR1 and CDR2: SGHTA, FQGTGA. The CDR3 nucleotides read TGTGCCAGCAGCCCCGGACTCTCCTACGAGCAGTACTTC. Protein sequence: CASSPGLSYEQYF.